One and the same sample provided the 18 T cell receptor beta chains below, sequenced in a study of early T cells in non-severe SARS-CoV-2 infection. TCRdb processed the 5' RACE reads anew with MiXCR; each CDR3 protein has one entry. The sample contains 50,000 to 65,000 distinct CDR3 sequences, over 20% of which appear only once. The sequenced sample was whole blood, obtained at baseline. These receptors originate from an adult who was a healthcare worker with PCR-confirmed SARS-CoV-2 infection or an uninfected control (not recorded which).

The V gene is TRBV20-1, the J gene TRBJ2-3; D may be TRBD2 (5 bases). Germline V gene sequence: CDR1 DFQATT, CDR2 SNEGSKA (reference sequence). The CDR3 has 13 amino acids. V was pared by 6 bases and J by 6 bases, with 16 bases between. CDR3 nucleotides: TGCAGTGCCCGTAGGTTTGTAGCGGATACGCAGTATTTT. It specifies CSARRFVADTQYF.

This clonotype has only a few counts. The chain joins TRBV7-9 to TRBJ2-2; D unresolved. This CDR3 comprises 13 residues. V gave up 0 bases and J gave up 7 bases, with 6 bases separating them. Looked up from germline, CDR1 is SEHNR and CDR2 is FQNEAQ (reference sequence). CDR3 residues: CASSLANYGELFF. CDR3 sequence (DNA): TGTGCCAGCAGCTTAGCCAATTACGGGGAGCTGTTTTTT.

The CDR3 reads CASSPRNEQFF. For the CDR3, the DNA is TGTGCCAGCAGCCCCCGGAATGAGCAGTTCTTC. This chain connects TRBV2 to TRBJ2-1; D gene uncertain. V dropped 6 bases and J dropped 7 bases, with 7 bases sitting between them. The CDR3 sequence is 11 residues long. The germline gives CDR1 SNHLY, CDR2 FYNNEI. The whole variable domain, filled in from reference TRBV2 and TRBJ2-1, reads EPEVTQTPSHQVTQMGQEVILRCVPISNHLYFYWYRQILGQKVEFLVSFYNNEISEKSEIFDDQFSVERPDGSNFTLKIRSTKLEDSAMYFCASSPRNEQFFGPGTRLTVL.

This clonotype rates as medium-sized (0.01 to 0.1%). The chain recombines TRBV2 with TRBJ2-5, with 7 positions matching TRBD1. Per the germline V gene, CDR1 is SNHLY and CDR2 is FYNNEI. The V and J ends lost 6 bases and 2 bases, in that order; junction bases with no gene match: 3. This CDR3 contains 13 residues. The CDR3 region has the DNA TGTGCCAGCAGGGACAGGATGCAAGAGACCCAGTACTTC. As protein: CASRDRMQETQYF. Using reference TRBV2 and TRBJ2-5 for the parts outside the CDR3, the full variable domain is EPEVTQTPSHQVTQMGQEVILRCVPISNHLYFYWYRQILGQKVEFLVSFYNNEISEKSEIFDDQFSVERPDGSNFTLKIRSTKLEDSAMYFCASRDRMQETQYFGPGTRLLVL.

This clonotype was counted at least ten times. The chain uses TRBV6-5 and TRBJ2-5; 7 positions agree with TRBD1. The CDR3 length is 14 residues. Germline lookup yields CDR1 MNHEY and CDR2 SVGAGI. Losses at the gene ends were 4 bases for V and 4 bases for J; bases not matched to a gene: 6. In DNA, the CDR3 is TGTGCCAGCAGTTCCTCCAGGGGGAGAGAGACCCAGTACTTC. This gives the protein CASSSSRGRETQYF.

In DNA form, the CDR3 reads TGTGCCAGCTCACCCTCGGTGGACACCGGGGAGCTGTTTTTT. Its translation: CASSPSVDTGELFF. The chain carries TRBV18 and TRBJ2-2; no firm D call. This CDR3 is 14 amino acids long. V dropped 3 bases and J dropped 3 bases, with 8 bases sitting between them. Germline V gene sequence: CDR1 KGHSH, CDR2 LQKENI.

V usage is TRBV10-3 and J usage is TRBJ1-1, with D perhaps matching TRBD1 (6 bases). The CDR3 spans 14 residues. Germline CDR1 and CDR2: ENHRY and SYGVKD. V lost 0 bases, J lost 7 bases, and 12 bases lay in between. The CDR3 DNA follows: TGTGCCATCAGTGAGTCGAGAGTAGGGGGTGAAGCTTTCTTT. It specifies CAISESRVGGEAFF.

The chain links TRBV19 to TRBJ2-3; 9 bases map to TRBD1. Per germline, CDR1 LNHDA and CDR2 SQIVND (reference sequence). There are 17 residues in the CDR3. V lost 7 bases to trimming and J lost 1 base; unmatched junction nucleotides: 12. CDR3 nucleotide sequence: TGTGCCAGTACGAGAAGGGCCCGGGACAGGGGCACAGATACGCAGTATTTT. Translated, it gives CASTRRARDRGTDTQYF.

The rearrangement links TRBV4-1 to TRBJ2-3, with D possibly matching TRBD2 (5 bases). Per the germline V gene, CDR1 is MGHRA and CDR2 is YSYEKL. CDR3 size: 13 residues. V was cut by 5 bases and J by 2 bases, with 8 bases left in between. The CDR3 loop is CASSYGITDTQYF. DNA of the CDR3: TGCGCCAGCAGCTACGGGATCACAGATACGCAGTATTTT.

In nucleotides, the CDR3 is TGTGCCAGCAGCTCCGTACAGGGTAGTGGTCAGCCCCAGCATTTT. It codes for CASSSVQGSGQPQHF. The rearrangement uses TRBV7-2 and TRBJ1-5; weak D call: TRBD1 (6 bases). Germline-derived CDR1 and CDR2 are SGHTA and FQGNSA. The CDR3 has 15 residues. Deletions cut 4 bases from V and 6 bases from J, with 16 bases between.

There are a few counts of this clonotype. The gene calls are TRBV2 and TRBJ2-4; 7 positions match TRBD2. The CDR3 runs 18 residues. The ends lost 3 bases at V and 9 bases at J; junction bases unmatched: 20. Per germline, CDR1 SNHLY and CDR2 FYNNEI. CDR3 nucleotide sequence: TGTGCCAGCAGTGAGCCCGGCAGTGGGGGGGACTCGCGACGCATTCAGTACTTC. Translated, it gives CASSEPGSGGDSRRIQYF.

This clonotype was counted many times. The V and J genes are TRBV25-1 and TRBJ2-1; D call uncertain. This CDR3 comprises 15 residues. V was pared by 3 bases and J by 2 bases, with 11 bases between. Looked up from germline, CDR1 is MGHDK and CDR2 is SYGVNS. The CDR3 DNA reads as TGTGCCAGCAGTGACCCGGGCCGCGCCTACAATGAGCAGTTCTTC. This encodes CASSDPGRAYNEQFF.

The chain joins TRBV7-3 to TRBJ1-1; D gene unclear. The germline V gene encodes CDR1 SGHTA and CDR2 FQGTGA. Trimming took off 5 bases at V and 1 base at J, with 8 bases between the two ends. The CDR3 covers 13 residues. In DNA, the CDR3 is TGTGCCAGCAGCAGAAACACGAACACTGAAGCTTTCTTT. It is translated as CASSRNTNTEAFF.

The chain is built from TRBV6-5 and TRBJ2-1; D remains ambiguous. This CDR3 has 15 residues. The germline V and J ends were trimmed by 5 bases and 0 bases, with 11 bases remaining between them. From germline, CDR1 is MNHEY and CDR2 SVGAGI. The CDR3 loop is CASSPLPGSYNEQFF. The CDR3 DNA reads TGTGCCAGCAGTCCCCTCCCGGGCTCCTACAATGAGCAGTTCTTC.

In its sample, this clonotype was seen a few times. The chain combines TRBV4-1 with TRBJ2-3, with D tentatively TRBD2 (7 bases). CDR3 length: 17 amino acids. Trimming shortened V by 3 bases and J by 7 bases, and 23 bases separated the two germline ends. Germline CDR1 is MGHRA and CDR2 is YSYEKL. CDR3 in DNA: TGCGCCAGCAGCCAGGGGGCTTGGGCGGGAGATACCAATACGCAGTATTTT. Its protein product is CASSQGAWAGDTNTQYF.

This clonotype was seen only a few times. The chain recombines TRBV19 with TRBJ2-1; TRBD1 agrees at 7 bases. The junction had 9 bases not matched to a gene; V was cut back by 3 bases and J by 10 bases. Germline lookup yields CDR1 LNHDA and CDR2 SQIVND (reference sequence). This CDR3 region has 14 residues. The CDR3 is CASSIRGQGTEQFF. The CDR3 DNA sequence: TGTGCCAGTAGTATTAGGGGGCAGGGTACGGAGCAGTTCTTC.

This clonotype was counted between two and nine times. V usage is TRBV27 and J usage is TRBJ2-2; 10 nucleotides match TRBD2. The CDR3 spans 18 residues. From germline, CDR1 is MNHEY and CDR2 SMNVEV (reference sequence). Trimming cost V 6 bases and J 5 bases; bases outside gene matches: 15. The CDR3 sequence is CASRPSSGGLPGTGELFF. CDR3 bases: TGTGCCAGCAGGCCCTCTAGCGGGGGCCTGCCGGGGACCGGGGAGCTGTTTTTT.

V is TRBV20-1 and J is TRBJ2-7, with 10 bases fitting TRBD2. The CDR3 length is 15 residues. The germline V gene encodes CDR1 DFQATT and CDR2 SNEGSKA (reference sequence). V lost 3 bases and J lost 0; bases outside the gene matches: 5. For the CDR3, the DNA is TGCAGTGCTAGTAGCGGGGGGACAAGCTCCTACGAGCAGTACTTC. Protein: CSASSGGTSSYEQYF.